One sample yielded the 12 T cell receptor beta chains listed below, sequenced in a study of OX40 agonist ivuxolimab in advanced cancers. Sequencing was performed with immunoSEQ multiplex PCR; in TCRdb, only in-frame clones are kept and a portion is missing. The sample has over 40,000 clones, 80% seen once. The starting material was CD4+ or CD8+ T cells sorted from blood, obtained in a trial of the OX40 agonist ivuxolimab. Source of these receptors: an adult with an advanced solid tumor such as melanoma, head and neck, liver or kidney cancer.

The DNA for the CDR3 is TGCAGCGTTTTTGGTAGTAGCGGCACAGATACGCAGTATTTT. This encodes CSVFGSSGTDTQYF. The rearrangement links TRBV29-1 to TRBJ2-3; D may be TRBD2 (5 bases). This CDR3 contains 14 residues. The germline CDR1 and CDR2 sequences are SQVTM and ANQGSEA. Trimming took off 5 bases at V and 1 base at J, with 13 bases between the two ends.

The J gene is TRBJ2-6, the V gene TRBV7-8; 10 bases align to TRBD2. The CDR3 is 18 residues long. V was pared by 1 base and J by 2 bases, with 5 bases of the junction left unmatched. Germline CDR1 is SGHVS and CDR2 is FQNEAQ. The CDR3 bases are TGTGCCAGCAGCTTAGACCTAGCGGGAGCGACTGGGGCCAACGTCCTGACTTTC. It yields the protein CASSLDLAGATGANVLTF.

The chain carries TRBV7-2 and TRBJ2-7; unclear D gene. Germline-derived CDR1 and CDR2 are SGHTA and FQGNSA. V was trimmed by 4 bases and J by 4 bases, leaving 5 bases between them. The length of the CDR3 is 11 residues. CDR3: CASSYMYEQYF. The CDR3 DNA follows: TGTGCCAGCAGCTACATGTACGAGCAGTACTTC.

This chain links TRBV4-1 with TRBJ2-3; D is ambiguous. There are 13 residues in the CDR3. Germline V gene sequence: CDR1 MGHRA, CDR2 YSYEKL. V lost 1 base and J lost 3, with 5 bases in between. The DNA of the CDR3 is TGCGCCAGCAGCCAAGTTAGAACAGATACGCAGTATTTT. Protein: CASSQVRTDTQYF.

This clone appeared once. V is TRBV5-1 and J is TRBJ1-3, with D unclear. CDR1 is SGHRS and CDR2 is YFSETQ in the germline V gene. This CDR3 is 19 amino acids long. V was shortened by 1 base and J by 0 bases, with 20 bases between the two germline ends. CDR3 region: CASSLRGIQDVSSGNTIYF. CDR3 sequence (DNA): TGCGCCAGCAGCTTGCGGGGAATTCAGGACGTTAGCTCTGGAAACACCATATATTTT.

This chain joins TRBV27 and TRBJ1-4; 8 bases align to TRBD1. The CDR3 contains 15 residues. Unmatched junction bases numbered 9, after V lost 6 bases and J lost 6 bases. Germline V lookup: CDR1 MNHEY, CDR2 SMNVEV (reference sequence). The CDR3 DNA follows: TGTGCCAGCAGACCATTGGACAGGGTCGATGAAAAACTGTTTTTT. Protein sequence: CASRPLDRVDEKLFF.

The J gene is TRBJ1-1, the V gene TRBV6-5; 10 bases line up with TRBD1. The V and J ends lost 2 bases and 4 bases, in that order; junction bases with no gene match: 4. Looked up from germline, CDR1 is MNHEY and CDR2 is SVGAGI. The CDR3 runs to 15 residues. In nucleotides, the CDR3 is TGTGCCAGCAGTTACCCGGGACAGGGGATCACTGAAGCTTTCTTT. This codes for CASSYPGQGITEAFF.

Written as DNA, the CDR3 is TGTGCCAGCAGCCGGGGGAGGCGGGACTACAATGAGCAGTTCTTC. Its protein product is CASSRGRRDYNEQFF. The chain links TRBV6-5 to TRBJ2-1, with D possibly matching TRBD2 (6 bases). The ends were cut back, 6 bases at V and 3 bases at J, with 15 bases in the middle. Looked up from germline, CDR1 is MNHEY and CDR2 is SVGAGI. The CDR3 totals 15 residues.

The chain joins TRBV11-2 to TRBJ2-3, with 7 bases lining up with TRBD2. Germline V gene lookup returns CDR1 SGHAT and CDR2 FQNNGV. The junction had 9 bases not matched to a gene; V was cut back by 5 bases and J by 4 bases. CDR3 length equals 15 residues. In nucleotides, the CDR3 is TGTGCCAGCAGCCTATCCGGGACTACGCCAGATACGCAGTATTTT. This translates into CASSLSGTTPDTQYF.

The rearrangement uses TRBV7-7 and TRBJ2-2; D not resolved. This CDR3 has 14 residues. V was clipped by 2 bases and J by 1 base, with 5 bases between them. The germline CDR1 and CDR2 sequences are SSHAT and FNYEAQ (reference sequence). This chain's CDR3 is CASSLSGNTGELFF. DNA of the CDR3: TGTGCCAGCAGCTTATCCGGGAACACCGGGGAGCTGTTTTTT. The whole variable domain, remainder taken from reference TRBV7-7 and TRBJ2-2, is GAGVSQSPRYKVTKRGQDVTLRCDPISSHATLYWYQQALGQGPEFLTYFNYEAQPDKSGLPSDRFSAERPEGSISTLTIQRTEQRDSAMYRCASSLSGNTGELFFGEGSRLTVL.

The chain employs TRBV29-1 and TRBJ2-7; TRBD1 matches at 11 bases. The CDR3 has 14 residues. Germline CDR1 SQVTM, CDR2 ANQGSEA. V lost 6 bases to trimming and J lost 1 base; unmatched junction nucleotides: 5. As DNA, the CDR3 is TGCAGCGTGATGGGACAGGGGGGATCCTACGAGCAGTACTTC. It translates to CSVMGQGGSYEQYF.

Points on this clone: Its ends do not fully match the called genes, so a read error is possible. This sequence joins TRBV29-1 and TRBJ2-1; TRBD2 agrees at 9 bases. CDR1 and CDR2 from the germline V gene are SQVTM and ANQGSEA. This CDR3 is built from 13 residues. The CDR3 sequence is CSVEAGGYNEQFF. The CDR3, as DNA: TGCAGCGTCGAAGCGGGAGGCTACAATGAGCAGTTCTTC.